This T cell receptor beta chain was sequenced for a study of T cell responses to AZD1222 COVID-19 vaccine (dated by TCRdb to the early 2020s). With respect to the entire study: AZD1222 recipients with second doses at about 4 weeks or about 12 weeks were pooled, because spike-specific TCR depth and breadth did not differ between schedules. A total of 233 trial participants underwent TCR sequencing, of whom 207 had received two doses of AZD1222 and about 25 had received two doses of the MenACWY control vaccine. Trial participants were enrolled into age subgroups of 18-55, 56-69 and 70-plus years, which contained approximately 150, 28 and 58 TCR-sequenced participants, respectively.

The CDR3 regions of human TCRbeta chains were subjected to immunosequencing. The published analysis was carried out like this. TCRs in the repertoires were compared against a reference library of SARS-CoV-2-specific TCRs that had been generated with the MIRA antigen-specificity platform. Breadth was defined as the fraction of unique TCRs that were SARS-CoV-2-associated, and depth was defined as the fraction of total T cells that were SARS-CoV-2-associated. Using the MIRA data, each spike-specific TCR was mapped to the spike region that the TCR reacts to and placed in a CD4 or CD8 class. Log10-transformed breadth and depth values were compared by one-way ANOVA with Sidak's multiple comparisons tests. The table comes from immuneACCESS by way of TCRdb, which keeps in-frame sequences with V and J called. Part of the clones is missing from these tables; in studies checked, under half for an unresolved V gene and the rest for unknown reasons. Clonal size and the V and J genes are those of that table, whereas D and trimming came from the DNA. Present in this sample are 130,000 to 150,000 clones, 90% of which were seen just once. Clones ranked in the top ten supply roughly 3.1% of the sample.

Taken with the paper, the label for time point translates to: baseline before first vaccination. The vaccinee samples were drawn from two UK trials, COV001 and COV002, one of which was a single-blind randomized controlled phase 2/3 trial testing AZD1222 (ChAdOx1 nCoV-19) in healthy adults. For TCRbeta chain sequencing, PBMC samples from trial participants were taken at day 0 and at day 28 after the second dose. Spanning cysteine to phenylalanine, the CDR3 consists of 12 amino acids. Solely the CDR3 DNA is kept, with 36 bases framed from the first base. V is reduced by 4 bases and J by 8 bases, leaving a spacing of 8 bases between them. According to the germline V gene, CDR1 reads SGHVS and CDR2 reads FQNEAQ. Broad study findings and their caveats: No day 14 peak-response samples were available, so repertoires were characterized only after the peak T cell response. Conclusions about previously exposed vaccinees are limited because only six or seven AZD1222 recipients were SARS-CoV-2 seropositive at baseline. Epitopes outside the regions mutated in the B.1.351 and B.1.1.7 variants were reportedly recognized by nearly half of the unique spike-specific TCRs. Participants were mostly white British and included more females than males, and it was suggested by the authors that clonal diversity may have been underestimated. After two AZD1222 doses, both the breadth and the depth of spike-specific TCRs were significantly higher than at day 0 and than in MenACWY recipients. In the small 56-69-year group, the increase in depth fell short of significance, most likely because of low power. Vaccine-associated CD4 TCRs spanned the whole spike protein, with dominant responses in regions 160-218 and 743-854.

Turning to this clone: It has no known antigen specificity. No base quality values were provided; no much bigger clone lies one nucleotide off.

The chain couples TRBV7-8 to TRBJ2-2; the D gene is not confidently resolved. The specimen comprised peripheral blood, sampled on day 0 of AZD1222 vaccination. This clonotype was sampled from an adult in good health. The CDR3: CASSSYWGELFF. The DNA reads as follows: TGTGCCAGCAGCTCCTATTGGGGGGAGCTGTTTTTT.